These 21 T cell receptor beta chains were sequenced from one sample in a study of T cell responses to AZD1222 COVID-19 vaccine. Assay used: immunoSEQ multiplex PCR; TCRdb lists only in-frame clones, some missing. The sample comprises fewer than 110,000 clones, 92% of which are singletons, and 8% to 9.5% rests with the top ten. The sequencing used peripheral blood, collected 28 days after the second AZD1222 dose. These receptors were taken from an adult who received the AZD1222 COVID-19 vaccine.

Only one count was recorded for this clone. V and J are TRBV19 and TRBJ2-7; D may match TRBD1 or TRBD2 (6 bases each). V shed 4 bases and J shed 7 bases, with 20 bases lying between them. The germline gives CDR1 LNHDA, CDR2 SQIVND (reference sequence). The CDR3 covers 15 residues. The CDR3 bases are TGTGCCAGTAGTAGAGGACAGTCCCAGGCGGGAGAGCAGTACTTC. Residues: CASSRGQSQAGEQYF. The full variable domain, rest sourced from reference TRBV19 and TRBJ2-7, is DGGITQSPKYLFRKEGQNVTLSCEQNLNHDAMYWYRQDPGQGLRLIYYSQIVNDFQKGDIAEGYSVSREKKESFPLTVTSAQKNPTAFYLCASSRGQSQAGEQYFGPGTRLTVT.

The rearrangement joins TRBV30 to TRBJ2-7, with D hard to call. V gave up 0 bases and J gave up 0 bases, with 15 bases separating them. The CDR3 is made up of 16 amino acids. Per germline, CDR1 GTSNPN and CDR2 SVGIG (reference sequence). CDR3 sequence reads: CAWSVHSGLISYEQYF. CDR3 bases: TGTGCCTGGAGTGTACACAGTGGGCTGATCTCCTACGAGCAGTACTTC. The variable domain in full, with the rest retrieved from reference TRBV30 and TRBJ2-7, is SQTIHQWPATLVQPVGSPLSLECTVEGTSNPNLYWYRQAAGRGLQLLFYSVGIGQISSEVPQNLSASRPQDRQFILSSKKLLLSDSGFYLCAWSVHSGLISYEQYFGPGTRLTVT.

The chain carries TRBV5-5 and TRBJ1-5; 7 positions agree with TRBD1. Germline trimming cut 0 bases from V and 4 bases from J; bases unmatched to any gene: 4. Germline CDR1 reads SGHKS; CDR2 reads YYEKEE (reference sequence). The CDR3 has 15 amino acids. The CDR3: CASSLAGTVNQPQHF. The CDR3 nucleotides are TGTGCCAGCAGCTTGGCCGGGACAGTTAATCAGCCCCAGCATTTT.

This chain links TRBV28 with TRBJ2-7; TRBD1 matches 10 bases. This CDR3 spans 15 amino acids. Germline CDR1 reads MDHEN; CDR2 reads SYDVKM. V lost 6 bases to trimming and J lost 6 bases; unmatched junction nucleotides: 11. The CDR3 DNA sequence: TGTGCCAGCAGCCGCGGACAGGGGGAACTCTCCGAGCAGTACTTC. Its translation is CASSRGQGELSEQYF.

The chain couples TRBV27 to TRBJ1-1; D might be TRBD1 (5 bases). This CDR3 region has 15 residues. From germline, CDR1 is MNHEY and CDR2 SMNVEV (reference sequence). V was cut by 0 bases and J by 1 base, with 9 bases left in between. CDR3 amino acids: CASSLSQGGNTEAFF. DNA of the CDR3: TGTGCCAGCAGTTTATCGCAGGGTGGGAACACTGAAGCTTTCTTT.

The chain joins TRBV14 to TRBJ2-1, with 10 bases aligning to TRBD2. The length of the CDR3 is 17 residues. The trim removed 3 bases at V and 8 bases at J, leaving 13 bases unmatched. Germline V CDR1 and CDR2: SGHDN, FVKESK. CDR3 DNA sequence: TGTGCCAGCAGCCACCTTTTCCTAGCGGGAGTTTTCGATGAGCAGTTCTTC. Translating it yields CASSHLFLAGVFDEQFF.

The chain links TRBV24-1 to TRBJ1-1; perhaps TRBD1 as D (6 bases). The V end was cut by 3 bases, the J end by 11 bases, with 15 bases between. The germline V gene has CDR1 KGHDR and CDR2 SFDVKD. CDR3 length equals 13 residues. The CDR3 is CATSDRGRGKAFF. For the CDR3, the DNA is TGTGCCACCAGTGATCGCGGGAGGGGGAAGGCTTTCTTT.

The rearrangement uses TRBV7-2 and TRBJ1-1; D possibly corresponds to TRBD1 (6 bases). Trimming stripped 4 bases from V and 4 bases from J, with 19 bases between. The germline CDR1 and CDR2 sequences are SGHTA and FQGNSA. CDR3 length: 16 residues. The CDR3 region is CASSSYVGQTSTEAFF. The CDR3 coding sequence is TGTGCCAGCAGCTCCTACGTTGGACAGACGAGCACTGAAGCTTTCTTT.

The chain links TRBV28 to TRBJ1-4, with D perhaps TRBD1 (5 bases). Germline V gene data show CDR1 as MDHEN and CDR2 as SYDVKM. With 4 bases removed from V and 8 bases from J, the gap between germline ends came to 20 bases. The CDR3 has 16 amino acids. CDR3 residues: CASSSRGGKGGEKLFF. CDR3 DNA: TGTGCCAGCAGTTCAAGGGGTGGAAAGGGAGGGGAAAAACTGTTTTTT. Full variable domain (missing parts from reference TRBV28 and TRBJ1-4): DVKVTQSSRYLVKRTGEKVFLECVQDMDHENMFWYRQDPGLGLRLIYFSYDVKMKEKGDIPEGYSVSREKKERFSLILESASTNQTSMYLCASSSRGGKGGEKLFFGSGTQLSVL.

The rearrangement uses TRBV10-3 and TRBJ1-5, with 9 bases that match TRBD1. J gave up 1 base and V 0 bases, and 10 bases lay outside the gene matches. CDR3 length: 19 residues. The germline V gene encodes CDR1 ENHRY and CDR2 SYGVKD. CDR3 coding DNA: TGTGCCATCAGTGAGTCGTTCTCGACAGGGGGACTCAGCAATCAGCCCCAGCATTTT. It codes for CAISESFSTGGLSNQPQHF.

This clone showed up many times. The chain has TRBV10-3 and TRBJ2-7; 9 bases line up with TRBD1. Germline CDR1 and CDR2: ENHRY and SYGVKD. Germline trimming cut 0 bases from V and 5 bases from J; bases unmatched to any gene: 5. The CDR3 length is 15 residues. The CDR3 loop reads CAISESMDRGHEQYF. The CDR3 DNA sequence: TGTGCCATCAGTGAGTCGATGGACAGGGGCCACGAGCAGTACTTC.

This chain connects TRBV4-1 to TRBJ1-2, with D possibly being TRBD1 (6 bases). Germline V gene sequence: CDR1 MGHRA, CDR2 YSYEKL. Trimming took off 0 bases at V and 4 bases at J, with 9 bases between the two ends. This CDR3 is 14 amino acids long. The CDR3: CASSQDGGGYGYTF. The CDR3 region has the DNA TGCGCCAGCAGCCAAGATGGGGGCGGCTATGGCTACACCTTC.

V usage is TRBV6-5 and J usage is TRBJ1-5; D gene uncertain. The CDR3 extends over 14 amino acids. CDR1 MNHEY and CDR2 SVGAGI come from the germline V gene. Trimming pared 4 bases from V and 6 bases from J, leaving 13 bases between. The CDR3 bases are TGTGCCAGCAGTTGGAAGGGAGGCGGTCAGCCCCAGCATTTT. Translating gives CASSWKGGGQPQHF.

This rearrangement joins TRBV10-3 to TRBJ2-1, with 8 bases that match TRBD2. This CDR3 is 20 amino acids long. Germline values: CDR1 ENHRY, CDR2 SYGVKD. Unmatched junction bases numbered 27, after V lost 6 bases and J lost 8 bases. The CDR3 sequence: CAIRDHPEPSSRVREDEQFF. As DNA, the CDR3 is TGTGCCATCAGGGACCACCCCGAGCCCTCATCCAGGGTGCGGGAGGATGAGCAGTTCTTC.

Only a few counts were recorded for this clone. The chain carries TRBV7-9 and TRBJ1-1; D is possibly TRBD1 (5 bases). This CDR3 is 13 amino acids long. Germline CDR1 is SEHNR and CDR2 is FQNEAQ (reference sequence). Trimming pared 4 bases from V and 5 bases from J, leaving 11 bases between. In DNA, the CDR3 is TGTGCCAGCAGCTCCCCAGGGAGGACTGAAGCTTTCTTT. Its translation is CASSSPGRTEAFF.

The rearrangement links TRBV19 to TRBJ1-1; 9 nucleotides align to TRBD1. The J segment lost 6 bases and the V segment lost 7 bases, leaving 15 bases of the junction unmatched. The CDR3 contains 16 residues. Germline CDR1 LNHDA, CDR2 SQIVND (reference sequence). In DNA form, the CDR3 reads TGTGCCAGTAAGGCGGGACAGGGTATTGGGGGCGCTGAAGCTTTCTTT. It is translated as CASKAGQGIGGAEAFF.

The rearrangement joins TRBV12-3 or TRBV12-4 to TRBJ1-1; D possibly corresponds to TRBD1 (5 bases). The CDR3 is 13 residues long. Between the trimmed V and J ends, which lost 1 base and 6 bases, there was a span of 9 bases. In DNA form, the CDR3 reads TGTGCCAGCAGTTTAGGGGGGAGGCCTGAAGCTTTCTTT. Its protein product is CASSLGGRPEAFF.

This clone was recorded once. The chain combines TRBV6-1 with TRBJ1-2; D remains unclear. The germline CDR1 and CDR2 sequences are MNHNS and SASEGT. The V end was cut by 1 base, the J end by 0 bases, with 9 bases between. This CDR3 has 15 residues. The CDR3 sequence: CASSEVSAANYGYTF. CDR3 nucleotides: TGTGCCAGCAGTGAAGTTTCGGCAGCTAACTATGGCTACACCTTC.

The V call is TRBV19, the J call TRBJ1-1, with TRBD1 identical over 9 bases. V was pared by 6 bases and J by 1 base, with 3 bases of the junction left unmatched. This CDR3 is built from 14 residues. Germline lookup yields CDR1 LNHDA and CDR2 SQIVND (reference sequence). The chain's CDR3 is CASRRGQGNTEAFF. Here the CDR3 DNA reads TGTGCCAGTAGGAGGGGACAGGGGAACACTGAAGCTTTCTTT.

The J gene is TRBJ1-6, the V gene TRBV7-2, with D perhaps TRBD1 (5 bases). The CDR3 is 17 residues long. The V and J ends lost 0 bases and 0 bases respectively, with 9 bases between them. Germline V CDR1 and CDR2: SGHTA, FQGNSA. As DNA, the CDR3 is TGTGCCAGCAGCTTAGCTTCAGGGAGCTCCTATAATTCACCCCTCCACTTT. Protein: CASSLASGSSYNSPLHF. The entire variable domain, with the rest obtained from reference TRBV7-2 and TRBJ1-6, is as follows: GAGVSQSPSNKVTEKGKDVELRCDPISGHTALYWYRQSLGQGLEFLIYFQGNSAPDKSGLPSDRFSAERTGGSVSTLTIQRTQQEDSAVYLCASSLASGSSYNSPLHFGNGTRLTVT.

CDR3 loop: CASSPTLGSHSGNTIYF. The CDR3 bases are TGTGCCAGCAGCCCCACGCTGGGCAGTCACTCTGGAAACACCATATATTTT. The chain links TRBV3-1 (or the pseudogene TRBV3-2) to TRBJ1-3; no definite D call. CDR1 is LGHDT, CDR2 YNNKEL, per germline (reference sequence). V lost 4 bases and J 0 bases, leaving 16 bases between the germline ends. The CDR3 loop spans 17 amino acids.